What follows are 24 T cell receptor beta chains derived from one specimen sequenced in a study of radiotherapy plus CTLA-4 blockade in lung cancer. Data came from immunoSEQ multiplex PCR; TCRdb stores just in-frame clones and leaves some out. Of 80,000 to 95,000 clones listed, roughly 80% were seen once; the top ten hold under 0.85%. The specimen comprised peripheral blood, sampled from a patient treated with radiotherapy plus ipilimumab. The source of these receptors is a human donor with non-small cell lung cancer who had stable disease on radiotherapy plus ipilimumab.

The gene calls are TRBV28 and TRBJ1-1, with 7 bases that match TRBD1. CDR3 size: 15 residues. V was pared by 8 bases and J by 6 bases, with 15 bases of the junction left unmatched. Looked up from germline, CDR1 is MDHEN and CDR2 is SYDVKM. CDR3 in DNA: TGTGCCAGCGGGACCCGAGACAGGGCCCCCCCTGAAGCTTTCTTT. It specifies CASGTRDRAPPEAFF.

A single count supports this clone. Within the sample, other DNA sequences also encode this same CDR3. The V and J genes are TRBV28 and TRBJ2-1; 8 bases fit TRBD1. The CDR3 spans 16 residues. J was trimmed by 3 bases and V by 2 bases; bases with no gene match: 6. Germline assignment: CDR1 MDHEN and CDR2 SYDVKM. The chain's CDR3 is CASSLRTGTLYNEQFF. The CDR3 nucleotides read TGTGCCAGCAGTTTAAGGACAGGGACACTCTACAATGAGCAGTTCTTC.

The chain carries TRBV12-5 and TRBJ2-5; 12 nucleotides line up with TRBD2. The CDR3 has 15 amino acids. CDR1 is LGHNT, CDR2 FRNRAP, per germline. V lost 5 bases to trimming and J lost 4 bases; unmatched junction nucleotides: 5. CDR3 bases: TGTGCTAGTGGTAACCCTAGCGGGGGGGTAGAGACCCAGTACTTC. Its translation is CASGNPSGGVETQYF.

This rearrangement joins TRBV7-9 to TRBJ1-5; D is uncertain. With 0 bases removed from V and 6 bases from J, the gap between germline ends came to 9 bases. This CDR3 has 14 residues. Germline CDR1 SEHNR, CDR2 FQNEAQ (reference sequence). This CDR3 reads CASSLAGQSQPQHF. In DNA, the CDR3 is TGTGCCAGCAGCTTAGCAGGGCAGAGTCAGCCCCAGCATTTT.

This chain uses TRBV5-1 with TRBJ1-3; D remains unclear. V lost 0 bases and J 4 bases, leaving 2 bases between the germline ends. The CDR3 spans 12 residues. Germline values: CDR1 SGHRS, CDR2 YFSETQ. CDR3 DNA sequence: TGCGCCAGCAGCTTGGAGGGAAACACCATATATTTT. This translates into CASSLEGNTIYF.

The chain's CDR3 is CASSLLAETQYF. The CDR3 DNA sequence: TGCGCCAGCAGTCTACTAGCGGAGACCCAGTACTTC. This chain uses TRBV5-1 with TRBJ2-5, with 7 bases that match TRBD2. This CDR3 has 12 amino acids. CDR1 and CDR2 from the germline V gene are SGHRS and YFSETQ. With 5 bases clipped from V and 5 bases from J, the junction kept 3 bases outside the gene matches.

The genes are TRBV28 and TRBJ2-1, with 9 bases that match TRBD2. Per the germline V gene, CDR1 is MDHEN and CDR2 is SYDVKM. CDR3 length: 17 residues. V shed 6 bases, J shed 0 bases, and the junction held 9 bases outside the gene matches. Here the CDR3 reads CASRGLALLSSYNEQFF. The DNA of the CDR3 is TGTGCCAGCAGGGGACTAGCTTTGTTAAGCTCCTACAATGAGCAGTTCTTC.

CDR3 region: CASSLKGRSPLHF. The CDR3 region has the DNA TGTGCCAGCAGTTTGAAGGGTCGATCACCCCTCCACTTT. The chain joins TRBV27 to TRBJ1-6, with D uncertain. Germline V gene data show CDR1 as MNHEY and CDR2 as SMNVEV (reference sequence). The CDR3 contains 13 residues. V lost 3 bases to trimming and J lost 10 bases, with 10 bases between them.

The chain has TRBV2 and TRBJ2-5, with D perhaps matching TRBD2 (5 bases). This CDR3 region has 14 residues. CDR1 is SNHLY and CDR2 is FYNNEI in the germline V gene. The V end was cut by 4 bases, the J end by 5 bases, with 14 bases between. CDR3 sequence: CASSAKASWETQYF. The CDR3 bases are TGTGCCAGCAGTGCTAAGGCTAGCTGGGAGACCCAGTACTTC.

This clone has only a few counts. CDR3 in DNA: TGTGCCAGTAGTATTAGGGGCACCTACGAGCAGTACTTC. Amino acids: CASSIRGTYEQYF. The genes are TRBV19 and TRBJ2-7; a weak D match, TRBD1 (5 bases). This CDR3 has 13 amino acids. The V gene lost 3 bases and the J gene lost 2 bases, with 8 bases spanning the gap. Per the germline V gene, CDR1 is LNHDA and CDR2 is SQIVND (reference sequence). Filled out from reference TRBV19 and TRBJ2-7, the complete variable domain reads DGGITQSPKYLFRKEGQNVTLSCEQNLNHDAMYWYRQDPGQGLRLIYYSQIVNDFQKGDIAEGYSVSREKKESFPLTVTSAQKNPTAFYLCASSIRGTYEQYFGPGTRLTVT.

This clone was detected once. This chain uses TRBV7-9 with TRBJ2-1; no clear D gene. This CDR3 is built from 12 residues. Between the trimmed V and J ends, which lost 3 bases and 7 bases, there was a span of 7 bases. Germline V gene lookup returns CDR1 SEHNR and CDR2 FQNEAQ (reference sequence). The chain's CDR3 is CASSFGRNEQFF. CDR3 bases: TGTGCCAGCAGCTTCGGCCGAAATGAGCAGTTCTTC. Together with reference TRBV7-9 and TRBJ2-1, the CDR3 gives the full variable domain: DTGVSQNPRHKITKRGQNVTFRCDPISEHNRLYWYRQTLGQGPEFLTYFQNEAQLEKSRLLSDRFSAERPKGSFSTLEIQRTEQGDSAMYLCASSFGRNEQFFGPGTRLTVL.

The chain has TRBV28 and TRBJ2-3; no firm D call. Looked up from germline, CDR1 is MDHEN and CDR2 is SYDVKM. The CDR3 runs 15 residues. V lost 7 bases and J 1 base, leaving 15 bases between the germline ends. The CDR3 here is CASTLMTAGTDTQYF. CDR3 sequence (DNA): TGTGCCAGCACCCTTATGACGGCAGGCACAGATACGCAGTATTTT.

The CDR3 loop reads CASSYRTSGYYEQYF. The DNA of the CDR3 is TGTGCCAGCAGTTACCGGACTAGCGGATACTACGAGCAGTACTTC. This rearrangement joins TRBV6-5 to TRBJ2-7, with 10 bases lining up with TRBD2. Germline V gene sequence: CDR1 MNHEY, CDR2 SVGAGI. The V and J ends lost 2 bases and 3 bases, in that order; junction bases with no gene match: 4. CDR3 length: 15 amino acids.

The V call is TRBV19, the J call TRBJ1-6; D gene unclear. Trimming pared 6 bases from V and 8 bases from J, leaving 8 bases between. Per germline, CDR1 LNHDA and CDR2 SQIVND (reference sequence). The length of the CDR3 is 12 residues. The CDR3 reads CASRYRDSPLHF. In DNA, the CDR3 is TGTGCCAGTAGGTATCGGGATTCACCCCTCCACTTT. Together with reference TRBV19 and TRBJ1-6, the CDR3 gives the full variable domain: DGGITQSPKYLFRKEGQNVTLSCEQNLNHDAMYWYRQDPGQGLRLIYYSQIVNDFQKGDIAEGYSVSREKKESFPLTVTSAQKNPTAFYLCASRYRDSPLHFGNGTRLTVT.

Only one count was recorded for this clone. The V gene is TRBV7-6, the J gene TRBJ1-5, with 9 nucleotides matching TRBD1. Trimming took 5 bases from V and 4 from J; bases not matched to a gene: 6. The CDR3 is made up of 15 amino acids. Germline-derived CDR1 and CDR2 are SGHVS and FNYEAQ. CDR3 region: CASSPGTGLNQPQHF. CDR3 nucleotide sequence: TGTGCCAGCAGCCCCGGGACAGGGTTAAATCAGCCCCAGCATTTT.

This clone came up once. This sequence joins TRBV7-6 and TRBJ2-2; D is uncertain. The CDR3 extends over 11 amino acids. Between the trimmed V and J ends, which lost 8 bases and 4 bases, there was a span of 5 bases. Germline V gene data show CDR1 as SGHVS and CDR2 as FNYEAQ. CDR3 DNA sequence: TGTGCCAGCGTGGGCACCGGGGAGCTGTTTTTT. It translates to CASVGTGELFF.

The chain recombines TRBV7-3 with TRBJ1-1; TRBD1 is a possible D gene (5 bases). The V and J ends lost 3 bases and 5 bases respectively, with 19 bases between them. The V gene's germline CDR1 is SGHTA and CDR2 FQGTGA. The CDR3 runs 16 residues. The CDR3 bases are TGTGCCAGCAGCTTTGGCGGCAGGGAGAGAGGTACTGAAGCTTTCTTT. This translates into CASSFGGRERGTEAFF.

The genes are TRBV11-2 and TRBJ1-6, with D uncertain. The V end was cut by 0 bases, the J end by 8 bases, with 5 bases between. The germline V gene encodes CDR1 SGHAT and CDR2 FQNNGV. The CDR3 is made up of 13 amino acids. The chain's CDR3 is CASSLELYSPLHF. The CDR3 region has the DNA TGTGCCAGCAGCTTAGAACTCTATTCACCCCTCCACTTT. The variable domain in full, completed from reference TRBV11-2 and TRBJ1-6, reads EAGVAQSPRYKIIEKRQSVAFWCNPISGHATLYWYQQILGQGPKLLIQFQNNGVVDDSQLPKDRFSAERLKGVDSTLKIQPAKLEDSAVYLCASSLELYSPLHFGNGTRLTVT.

The chain couples TRBV27 to TRBJ2-3; possibly TRBD1 or TRBD2 for D (6 bases each). The germline V gene has CDR1 MNHEY and CDR2 SMNVEV (reference sequence). The ends were cut back, 3 bases at V and 6 bases at J, with 16 bases in the middle. This CDR3 has 15 residues. CDR3 residues: CASSFEGGGKDTQYF. CDR3 coding DNA: TGTGCCAGCAGTTTCGAGGGGGGAGGAAAGGATACGCAGTATTTT.

The chain recombines TRBV15 with TRBJ2-4, with 13 positions matching TRBD2. This CDR3 is built from 19 residues. After removal of 0 bases from V and 7 bases from J, the junction contained 12 bases not matched to a gene. Germline CDR1 LNHNV, CDR2 YYDKDF (reference sequence). The CDR3 DNA reads as TGTGCCACCAGCAGAGATCTCCCTGGACTAGCGGGAGTTGGGAACATTCAGTACTTC. This gives the protein CATSRDLPGLAGVGNIQYF.

In DNA, the CDR3 is TGTGCCAGCAGCCAGACTAGCGGGGTAGGGGATACGCAGTATTTT. This encodes CASSQTSGVGDTQYF. The chain couples TRBV7-2 to TRBJ2-3, with TRBD2 matching over 11 bases. Germline V gives CDR1 SGHTA, CDR2 FQGNSA. J gave up 6 bases and V 5 bases, and 7 bases lay outside the gene matches. This CDR3 contains 15 residues.

For the CDR3, the DNA is TGTGCCAGCAGCGCCCTCGGACCAGGGGGAAATGAGCAGTTCTTC. Translation gives CASSALGPGGNEQFF. The chain couples TRBV5-6 to TRBJ2-1; TRBD1 matches 7 bases. J was trimmed by 7 bases and V by 4 bases; bases with no gene match: 11. The CDR3 consists of 15 residues. Looked up from germline, CDR1 is SGHDT and CDR2 is YYEEEE.

The sample holds a few counts of this clone. V usage is TRBV7-3 and J usage is TRBJ1-2, with D tentatively TRBD1 (6 bases). The CDR3 has 13 residues. Germline V gives CDR1 SGHTA, CDR2 FQGTGA. Between the trimmed V and J ends, which lost 5 bases and 6 bases, there was a span of 13 bases. The DNA of the CDR3 is TGTGCCAGCAGCCCGACAGGCACGGATGGCTACACCTTC. Protein sequence: CASSPTGTDGYTF.

V usage is TRBV5-1 and J usage is TRBJ2-3, with D possibly TRBD2 on 6 matching bases. The germline V and J ends were trimmed by 2 bases and 1 base, with 8 bases remaining between them. There are 14 residues in the CDR3. The germline gives CDR1 SGHRS, CDR2 YFSETQ. The CDR3 spells CASSLSGRTDTQYF. CDR3 sequence (DNA): TGCGCCAGCAGCTTAAGCGGGCGCACAGATACGCAGTATTTT.